The rows below give T cell receptor beta chains drawn from one sample of a study of T cell changes during pregnancy in multiple sclerosis. The assay was immunoSEQ multiplex PCR, and TCRdb's table has in-frame clones only and misses some. This sample has some 49,000 clones, with 92% found just once. The sequences come from CD4+ T cells from peripheral blood mononuclear cells, collected in the second trimester of pregnancy. The receptor set was obtained from a female donor in good health, enrolled as a control in a pregnancy study. The CDR3 runs from the conserved cysteine through the conserved F or W. A D gene is named only where the DNA matches it firmly. Not all rows give a size; the values are once, few, many and, for expanded clones, a class.

d_gene	v_gene	abundance	j_gene	CDR3nt	CDR3aa
TRBD2	TRBV11-3	NA	TRBJ2-7	TGTGCCAGCAGCTTCGCGGGGGGCTCCTACGAGCAGTACTTC	CASSFAGGSYEQYF
NA	TRBV19	NA	TRBJ2-1	TGTGCCAGTAGTTGGAGGGGGCGGAGTAGTGAGCAGTTCTTC	CASSWRGRSSEQFF
NA	TRBV7-2	NA	TRBJ2-6	TGTGCCAGCGGAGCCTCTGGGGCCAACGTCCTGACTTTC	CASGASGANVLTF
NA	TRBV14	NA	TRBJ2-5	TGTGCCAGCAGCCACCGTCTACAGTCCCAAGAGACCCAGTACTTC	CASSHRLQSQETQYF
TRBD1	TRBV29-1	once	TRBJ1-3	TGCAGCTTCTCATCAGGGGGGTCTGGAAACACCATATATTTT	CSFSSGGSGNTIYF
NA	TRBV13	NA	TRBJ1-4	TGTGCCAGCAGCGCGGGGGGGGGAAAACTGTTTTTT	CASSAGGGKLFF
TRBD2	TRBV5-1	NA	TRBJ2-3	TGCGCCAGCAGCCCTTTGGGACTAGCGTCTGCAGATACGCAGTATTTT	CASSPLGLASADTQYF
NA	TRBV6-6	NA	TRBJ1-5	TGTGCCAGCACCCAACGGGGGGGGGCTAATAATCAGCCCCAGCATTTT	CASTQRGGANNQPQHF
NA	TRBV2	NA	TRBJ2-2	TGTGCCAGCAAGAGGGTTCAGAGCACCGGGGAGCTGTTTTTT	CASKRVQSTGELFF
NA	TRBV6-5	few	TRBJ1-1	TGTGCCAGCAGTTATTTGGACAAAGCGAGGACTGAAGCTTTCTTT	CASSYLDKARTEAFF
NA	TRBV7-9	NA	TRBJ1-2	TGTGCCAGCAGCTTCGGGGGATATGGCTACACCTTC	CASSFGGYGYTF
NA	TRBV25-1	NA	TRBJ1-1	TGTGCCAGCTTACGGGGGGCTGACACTGAAGCTTTCTTT	CASLRGADTEAFF
TRBD1	TRBV19	NA	TRBJ2-1	TGTGCCAGCGACTTGGGACAGGGAGCAAATTATGAGCAGTTCTTC	CASDLGQGANYEQFF
TRBD1	TRBV6-1	NA	TRBJ2-7	TGTGCCAGCAGACGACAGGGGACTTCCTCCTACGAGCAGTACTTC	CASRRQGTSSYEQYF
NA	TRBV6-1	NA	TRBJ1-6	TGTGCCAGCAGTGAATCGGGGGGTTTCAGCTCCTATAATTCACCCCTCCACTTT	CASSESGGFSSYNSPLHF
TRBD1	TRBV9	NA	TRBJ2-2	TGTGCCAGCAGTTTCAGGACAGGGGGCGACACCGGGGAGCTGTTTTTT	CASSFRTGGDTGELFF
NA	TRBV9	NA	TRBJ1-3	TGTGCCAGCAGCGTAGTGGGGGCTTCTGGAAACACCATATATTTT	CASSVVGASGNTIYF
NA	TRBV7-9	NA	TRBJ1-2	TGTGCCAGCAGCTTGTCTGGGCGTGACATCGGTGGCTACACCTTC	CASSLSGRDIGGYTF
NA	TRBV29-1	NA	TRBJ2-7	TGCAGCGTTGGACAGCCCACCTACGAGCAGTACTTC	CSVGQPTYEQYF
TRBD2	TRBV7-9	NA	TRBJ2-5	TGTGCCAGCAGCTTATCGGGCGCTAGCGGGGGATTCCAAGAGACCCAGTACTTC	CASSLSGASGGFQETQYF
TRBD1	TRBV19	NA	TRBJ2-7	TGTGCCAGTAGTATACGTGGCAGGGGGCTTCGTTACGAGCAGTACTTC	CASSIRGRGLRYEQYF
TRBD2	TRBV5-1	NA	TRBJ2-5	TGCGCCAGCAGCTCGGGACTAGCGGGGGGGAAACAAGAGACCCAGTACTTC	CASSSGLAGGKQETQYF
NA	TRBV5-6	NA	TRBJ1-5	TGTGCCAGCAGCTCGGGACATATTAATCAGCCCCAGCATTTT	CASSSGHINQPQHF
TRBD1	TRBV7-9	NA	TRBJ1-2	TGTGCCAGCAGCCAGGGCGGGGACAGCTATGGCTACACCTTC	CASSQGGDSYGYTF
NA	TRBV5-1	NA	TRBJ1-3	TGCGCCAGCAGCCCTAGTAGGCAGGGGTCTGGAAACACCATATATTTT	CASSPSRQGSGNTIYF
TRBD1	TRBV7-9	NA	TRBJ1-2	TGTGCCAGCACGGGACAGGGGGCGCATAGCTATGGCTACACCTTC	CASTGQGAHSYGYTF
NA	TRBV30	NA	TRBJ1-1	TGTGCCTGGAGTTCCGAGACAGACGGGAGGCCGAACACTGAAGCTTTCTTT	CAWSSETDGRPNTEAFF
NA	TRBV30	NA	TRBJ1-5	TGTGCCTGGAGCCCAAAACGGGACAATCAGCCCCAGCATTTT	CAWSPKRDNQPQHF
TRBD1	TRBV27	NA	TRBJ2-7	TGTGCCAGCAGACAGAGGGACAGAGAAGGGGAGCAGTACTTC	CASRQRDREGEQYF
NA	TRBV5-5	NA	TRBJ1-4	TGTGCCAGCAGCGGCCTCAGCCACCAGGGGGAAAAACTGTTTTTT	CASSGLSHQGEKLFF
NA	TRBV25-1	NA	TRBJ2-5	TGTGCCAGCAGTGAATCGGGGGGCAGGGAGACCCAGTACTTC	CASSESGGRETQYF
TRBD1	TRBV27	NA	TRBJ1-5	TGTGCCAGCAGTTGGACAGGGGGCGGACAGCCCCAGCATTTT	CASSWTGGGQPQHF
TRBD1	TRBV10-3	NA	TRBJ2-7	TGTGCCATCAGTGAGTCCTACGTGGACAGGGCCGAGCAGTACTTC	CAISESYVDRAEQYF
TRBD2	TRBV28	NA	TRBJ2-1	TGTGCCAGCAGTTCCGTTGGCGGGGGACTTCACAATGAGCAGTTCTTC	CASSSVGGGLHNEQFF
TRBD1	TRBV18	NA	TRBJ1-4	TGTGCCAGCTCACCCCGACAGGGGAGGGATGAAAAACTGTTTTTT	CASSPRQGRDEKLFF
NA	TRBV6-1	NA	TRBJ2-7	TGTGCCAGCAGACCTTATTCCTACGAGCAGTACTTC	CASRPYSYEQYF
TRBD1	TRBV30	NA	TRBJ1-2	TGTGCCTGGACCCTGAGACAGGGAGGAGGCTACACCTTC	CAWTLRQGGGYTF
TRBD1	TRBV5-6	NA	TRBJ1-2	TGTGCCAGCAGCCCGGACAGGGGGCGACATGGCTACACCTTC	CASSPDRGRHGYTF
TRBD2	TRBV9	NA	TRBJ2-7	TGTGCCAGCAGCGGCCGTCCGGGACTAGCGGGGGGCGACGAGCAGTACTTC	CASSGRPGLAGGDEQYF
TRBD2	TRBV9	few	TRBJ2-1	TGTGCCAGCAGCGTAGAGGTAGCGGGGGTTGGTGAGCAGTTCTTC	CASSVEVAGVGEQFF
TRBD1	TRBV10-3	NA	TRBJ2-7	TGTGCCATCAGAGGGGGCCACGAGCAGTACTTC	CAIRGGHEQYF
NA	TRBV11-3	NA	TRBJ1-1	TGTGCCAGCAGCGTGATGCGGAACACTGAAGCTTTCTTT	CASSVMRNTEAFF
NA	TRBV19	NA	TRBJ1-2	TGTGCCAGTAGTGACGGACGAAAACTCCAGGGGGGCTACACCTTC	CASSDGRKLQGGYTF
NA	TRBV19	few	TRBJ1-4	TGTGCCAGTACCCACACCCGGGGACTTAATGAAAAACTGTTTTTT	CASTHTRGLNEKLFF
TRBD1	TRBV6-1	NA	TRBJ1-3	TGTGCCAGCAGTGCTCCTAGGGGACAGCGATACTCTGGAAACACCATATATTTT	CASSAPRGQRYSGNTIYF
TRBD1	TRBV5-5	once	TRBJ2-3	TGTGCCAGCAGCCCCGGGACAGGACCCAGACGGAGCACAGATACGCAGTATTTT	CASSPGTGPRRSTDTQYF